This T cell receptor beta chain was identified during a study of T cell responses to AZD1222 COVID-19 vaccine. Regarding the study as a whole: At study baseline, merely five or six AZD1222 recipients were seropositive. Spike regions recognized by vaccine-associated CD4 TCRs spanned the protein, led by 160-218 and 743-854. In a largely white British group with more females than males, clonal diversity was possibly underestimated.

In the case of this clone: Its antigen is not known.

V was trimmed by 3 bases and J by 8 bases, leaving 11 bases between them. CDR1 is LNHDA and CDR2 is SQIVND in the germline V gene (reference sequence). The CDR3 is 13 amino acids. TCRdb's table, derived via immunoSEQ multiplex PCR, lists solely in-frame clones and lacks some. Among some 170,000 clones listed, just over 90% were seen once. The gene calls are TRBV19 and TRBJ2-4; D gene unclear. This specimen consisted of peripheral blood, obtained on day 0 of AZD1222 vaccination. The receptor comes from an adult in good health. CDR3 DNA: TGTGCCAGTAGTATGGGAAGTGGAGACATTCAGTACTTC. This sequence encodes CASSMGSGDIQYF.